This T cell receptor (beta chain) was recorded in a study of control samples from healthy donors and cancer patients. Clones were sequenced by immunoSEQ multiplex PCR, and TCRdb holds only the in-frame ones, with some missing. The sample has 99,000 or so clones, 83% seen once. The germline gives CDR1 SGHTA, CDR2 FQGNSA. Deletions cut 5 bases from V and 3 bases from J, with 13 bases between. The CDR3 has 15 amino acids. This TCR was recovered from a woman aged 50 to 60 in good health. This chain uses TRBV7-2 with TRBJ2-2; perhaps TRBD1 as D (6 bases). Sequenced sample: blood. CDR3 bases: TGTGCCAGCAGCCCCACCAGGGGAGACACCGGGGAGCTGTTTTTT. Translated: CASSPTRGDTGELFF.